The clone carrying this T cell receptor (beta chain) was seen more than once but under ten times. Its antigen is unidentified. The source of the sample is a study of identical twins. Study results and caveats: Insertions were fewer in abundant cord blood beta clonotypes, whereas memory repertoires showed none of this pattern. Rather than following the same donors, the conclusions depended on cross-sectional statistical analysis.

The CDR3 extends over 15 amino acids. V shed 4 bases and J 6 bases; nucleotides not matched to a gene: 8. Germline assignment: CDR1 MDHEN and CDR2 SYDVKM. After template switching added a universal primer site, the resulting cDNA carried unique molecular identifiers. Via MiXCR, TCRdb re-called the 5' RACE reads, giving one row per CDR3 protein. The profile shows hundreds of thousands of distinct CDR3 sequences, under 25% of them singletons. These data are also associated with another study on yellow fever vaccine responses in identical twins.

The chain couples TRBV28 to TRBJ2-1, with TRBD1 matching over 8 bases. The TCR originated in a woman between 18 and 30 years old in good health. The material sequenced was CD4+ T cells sorted from blood. CDR3 in amino acids: CASSSIGQGGNEQFF. CDR3 in DNA: TGTGCCAGCAGTTCCATAGGACAGGGAGGCAATGAGCAGTTCTTC.